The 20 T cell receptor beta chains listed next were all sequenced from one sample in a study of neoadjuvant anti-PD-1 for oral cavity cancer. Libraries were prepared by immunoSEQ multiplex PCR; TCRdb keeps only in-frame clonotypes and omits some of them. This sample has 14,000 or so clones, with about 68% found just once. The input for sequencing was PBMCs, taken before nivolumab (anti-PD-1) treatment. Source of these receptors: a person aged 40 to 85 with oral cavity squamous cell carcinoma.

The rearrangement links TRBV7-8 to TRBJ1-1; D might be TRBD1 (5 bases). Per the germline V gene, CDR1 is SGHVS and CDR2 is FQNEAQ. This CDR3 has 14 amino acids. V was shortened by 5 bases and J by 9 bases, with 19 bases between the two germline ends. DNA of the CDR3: TGTGCCAGCAGCCCTTTGGACGGCGGACAACAAGCTTTCTTT. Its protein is CASSPLDGGQQAFF.

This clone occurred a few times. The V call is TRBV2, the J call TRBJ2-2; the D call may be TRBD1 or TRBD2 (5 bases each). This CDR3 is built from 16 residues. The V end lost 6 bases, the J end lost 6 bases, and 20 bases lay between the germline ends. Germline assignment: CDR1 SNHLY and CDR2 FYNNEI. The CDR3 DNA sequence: TGTGCCAGCAGGGAGGACAAAGGCAGGTTGGCCGGGGAGCTGTTTTTT. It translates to CASREDKGRLAGELFF. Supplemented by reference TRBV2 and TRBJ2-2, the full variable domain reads EPEVTQTPSHQVTQMGQEVILRCVPISNHLYFYWYRQILGQKVEFLVSFYNNEISEKSEIFDDQFSVERPDGSNFTLKIRSTKLEDSAMYFCASREDKGRLAGELFFGEGSRLTVL.

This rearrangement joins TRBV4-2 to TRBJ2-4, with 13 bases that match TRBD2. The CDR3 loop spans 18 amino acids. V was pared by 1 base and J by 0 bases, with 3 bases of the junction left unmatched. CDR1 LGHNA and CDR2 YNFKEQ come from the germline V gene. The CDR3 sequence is CASSQAGLAGVAKNIQYF. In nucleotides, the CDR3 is TGTGCCAGCAGCCAAGCCGGACTAGCGGGGGTAGCCAAAAACATTCAGTACTTC.

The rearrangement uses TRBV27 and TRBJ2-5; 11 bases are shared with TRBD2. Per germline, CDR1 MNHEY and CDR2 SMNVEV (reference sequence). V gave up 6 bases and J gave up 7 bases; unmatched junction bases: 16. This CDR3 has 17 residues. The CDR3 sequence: CASRTILAGGRFGTQYF. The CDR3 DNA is TGTGCCAGCAGGACAATCCTAGCGGGGGGAAGATTTGGGACCCAGTACTTC.

The DNA for the CDR3 is TGTGCCAGCAGCTTAGGGGCTAGCGGTACCAGCACAGATACGCAGTATTTT. Translation gives CASSLGASGTSTDTQYF. The rearrangement joins TRBV11-2 to TRBJ2-3, with 7 nucleotides matching TRBD2. The CDR3 contains 17 residues. CDR1 SGHAT and CDR2 FQNNGV come from the germline V gene. V was pared by 1 base and J by 0 bases, with 7 bases of the junction left unmatched.

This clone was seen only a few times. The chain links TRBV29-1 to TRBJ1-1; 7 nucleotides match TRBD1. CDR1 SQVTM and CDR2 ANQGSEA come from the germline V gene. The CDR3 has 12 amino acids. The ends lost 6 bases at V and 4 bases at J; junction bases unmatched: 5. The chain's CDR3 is CSVRTGATEAFF. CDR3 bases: TGCAGCGTGCGAACAGGGGCCACTGAAGCTTTCTTT.

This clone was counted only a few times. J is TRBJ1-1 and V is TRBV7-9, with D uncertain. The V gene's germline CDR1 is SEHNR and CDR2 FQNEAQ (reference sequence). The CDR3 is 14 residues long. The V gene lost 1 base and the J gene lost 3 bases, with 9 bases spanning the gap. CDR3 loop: CASSLVFAYTEAFF. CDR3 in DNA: TGTGCCAGCAGCTTAGTTTTTGCTTACACTGAAGCTTTCTTT. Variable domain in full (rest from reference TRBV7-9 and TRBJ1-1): DTGVSQNPRHKITKRGQNVTFRCDPISEHNRLYWYRQTLGQGPEFLTYFQNEAQLEKSRLLSDRFSAERPKGSFSTLEIQRTEQGDSAMYLCASSLVFAYTEAFFGQGTRLTVV.

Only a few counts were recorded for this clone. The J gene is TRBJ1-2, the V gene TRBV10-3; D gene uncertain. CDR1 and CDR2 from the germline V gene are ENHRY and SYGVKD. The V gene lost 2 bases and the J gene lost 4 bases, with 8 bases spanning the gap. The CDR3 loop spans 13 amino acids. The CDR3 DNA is TGTGCCATCAGTGAGGAACGGCCCTATGGCTACACCTTC. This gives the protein CAISEERPYGYTF.

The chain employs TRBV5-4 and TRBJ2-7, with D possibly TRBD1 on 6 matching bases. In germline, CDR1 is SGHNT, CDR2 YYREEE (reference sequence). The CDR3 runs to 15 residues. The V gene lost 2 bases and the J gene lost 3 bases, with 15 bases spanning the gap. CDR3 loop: CASSFGAGQLYEQYF. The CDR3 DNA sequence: TGTGCCAGCAGCTTCGGAGCCGGACAGCTCTACGAGCAGTACTTC.

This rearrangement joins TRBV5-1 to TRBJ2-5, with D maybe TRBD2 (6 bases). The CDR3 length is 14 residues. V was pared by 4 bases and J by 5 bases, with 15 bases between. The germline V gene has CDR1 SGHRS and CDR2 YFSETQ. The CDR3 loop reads CASSPNPGDETQYF. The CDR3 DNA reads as TGCGCCAGCAGCCCGAACCCGGGGGATGAGACCCAGTACTTC.

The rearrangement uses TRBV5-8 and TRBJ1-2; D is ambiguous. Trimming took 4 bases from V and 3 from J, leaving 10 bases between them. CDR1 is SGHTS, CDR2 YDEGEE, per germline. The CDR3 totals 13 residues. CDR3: CASSTFSDYGYTF. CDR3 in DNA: TGTGCCAGCAGCACATTTTCGGACTATGGCTACACCTTC.

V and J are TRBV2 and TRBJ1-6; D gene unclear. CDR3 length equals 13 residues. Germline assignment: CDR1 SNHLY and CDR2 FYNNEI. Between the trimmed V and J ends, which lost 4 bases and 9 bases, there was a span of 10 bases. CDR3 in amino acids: CASSGGNISPLHF. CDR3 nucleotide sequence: TGTGCCAGCAGTGGAGGGAACATTTCACCCCTCCACTTT.

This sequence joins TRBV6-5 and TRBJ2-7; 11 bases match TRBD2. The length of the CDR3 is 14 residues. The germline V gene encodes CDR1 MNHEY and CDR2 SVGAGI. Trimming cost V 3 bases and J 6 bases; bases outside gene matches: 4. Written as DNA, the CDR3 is TGTGCCAGCAGTTATAGCGGGGGGGCAATCGAGCAGTACTTC. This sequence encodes CASSYSGGAIEQYF.

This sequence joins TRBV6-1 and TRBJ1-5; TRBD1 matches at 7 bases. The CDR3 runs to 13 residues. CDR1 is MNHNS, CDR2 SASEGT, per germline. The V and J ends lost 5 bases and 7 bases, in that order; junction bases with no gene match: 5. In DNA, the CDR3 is TGTGCCAGCAGTCGACAGGGCGAACAGCCCCAGCATTTT. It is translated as CASSRQGEQPQHF.

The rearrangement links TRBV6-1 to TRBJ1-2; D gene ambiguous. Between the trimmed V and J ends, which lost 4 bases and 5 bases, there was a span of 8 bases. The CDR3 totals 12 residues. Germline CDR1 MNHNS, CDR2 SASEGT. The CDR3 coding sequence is TGTGCCAGCAGTGCGAGAAGTTATGGCTACACCTTC. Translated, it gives CASSARSYGYTF.

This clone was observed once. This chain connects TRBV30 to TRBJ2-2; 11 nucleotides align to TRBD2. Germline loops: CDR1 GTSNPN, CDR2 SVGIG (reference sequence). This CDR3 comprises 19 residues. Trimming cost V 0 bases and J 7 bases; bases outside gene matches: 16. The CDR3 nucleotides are TGTGCCTGGAGTGTCTGGACTAGCGGGCTCCTCGGACAGGGCGGGGAGCTGTTTTTT. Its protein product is CAWSVWTSGLLGQGGELFF.

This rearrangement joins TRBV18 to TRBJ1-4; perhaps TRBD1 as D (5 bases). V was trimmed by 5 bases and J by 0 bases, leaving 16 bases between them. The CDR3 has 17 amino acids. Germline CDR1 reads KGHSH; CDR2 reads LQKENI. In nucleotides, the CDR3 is TGTGCCAGCTCAGCTCCCCGGCAGGGCTCAACTAATGAAAAACTGTTTTTT. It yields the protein CASSAPRQGSTNEKLFF.

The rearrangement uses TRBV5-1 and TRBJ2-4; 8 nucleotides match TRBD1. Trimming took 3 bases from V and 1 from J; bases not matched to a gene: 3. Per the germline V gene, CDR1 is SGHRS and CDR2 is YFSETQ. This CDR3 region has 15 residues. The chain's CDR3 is CASSSTGDAKNIQYF. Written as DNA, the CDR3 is TGCGCCAGCAGCTCGACAGGGGATGCCAAAAACATTCAGTACTTC.

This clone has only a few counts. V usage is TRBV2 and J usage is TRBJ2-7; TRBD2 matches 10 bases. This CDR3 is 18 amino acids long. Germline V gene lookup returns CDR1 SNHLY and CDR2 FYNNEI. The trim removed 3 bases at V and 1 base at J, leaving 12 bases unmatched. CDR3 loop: CASSDFLAGASLSYEQYF. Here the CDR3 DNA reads TGTGCCAGCAGTGATTTCCTAGCGGGGGCTTCTCTGTCCTACGAGCAGTACTTC.

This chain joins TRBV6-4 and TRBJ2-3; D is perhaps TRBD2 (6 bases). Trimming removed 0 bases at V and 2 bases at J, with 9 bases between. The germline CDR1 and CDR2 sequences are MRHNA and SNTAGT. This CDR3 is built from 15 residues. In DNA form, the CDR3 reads TGTGCCAGCAGTGACTCTTCGGGAGACACAGATACGCAGTATTTT. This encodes CASSDSSGDTDTQYF.